This TCR beta chain was documented in a study of vaccination and CD4 T cells after COVID-19. At the level of the study: Blood was drawn a median about 75 days post second dose, range 14 to 241. In the control cultures, a CEFX pool, an HIV-1 Nef pool, or no peptide was supplied.

On this clonotype: Its antigen is not identified.

Study-wide results and caveats: Convalescent patients' vaccine-specific clones were spike mono-reactive in 304 of 307 cases.

CD4+ T cells that had been cultured provided DNA sequenced with the Oncomine TCR Beta short-read assay. TCRdb redid the calling of the PCR reads with MiXCR, one entry per CDR3 protein. The repertoire consists of 10,000 to 15,000 distinct CDR3 sequences, with about 32% occurring once and the leading ten covering around a third. The V end was cut by 5 bases, the J end by 1 base, with 12 bases between. The germline V gene encodes CDR1 SGHVS and CDR2 FQNEAQ. The CDR3 has 15 residues. As to treatment: approximately nine-day PBMC culture with coronavirus spike peptide pools or control peptides (ViraFEST assay). Peptide-pool expansion of antigen-specific T cells preceded TCR sequencing in ViraFEST.

Sample: CD4+ T cells from blood, cultured in vitro, taken before SARS-CoV-2 vaccination. This clonotype originated in a human donor who received a COVID-19 vaccine. The rearrangement links TRBV7-8 to TRBJ2-4; D may match TRBD1 or TRBD2 (6 bases each). The DNA for the CDR3 is TGTGCCAGCAGCCCGGGGGCGGCCGCCAAAAACATTCAGTACTTC. Its protein product is CASSPGAAAKNIQYF.